These 28 T cell receptor beta chains were all obtained from the same sample, sequenced in a study of OX40 agonist ivuxolimab in advanced cancers. Some clones are missing from TCRdb's copy, which holds only in-frame ones; the method was immunoSEQ multiplex PCR. The data contain 50,000 to 55,000 clones, nearly 90% of them singletons. Sample: CD4+ or CD8+ T cells sorted from blood, taken in a trial of the OX40 agonist ivuxolimab. The source of these receptors is an adult with an advanced solid tumor such as melanoma, head and neck, liver or kidney cancer.

The chain combines TRBV19 with TRBJ2-2, with D possibly matching TRBD1 (5 bases). In germline, CDR1 is LNHDA, CDR2 SQIVND (reference sequence). This CDR3 comprises 14 residues. The V end lost 1 base, the J end lost 3 bases, and 6 bases lay between the germline ends. CDR3 residues: CASSIVGDTGELFF. CDR3 DNA sequence: TGTGCCAGTAGTATAGTAGGGGACACCGGGGAGCTGTTTTTT.

The J gene is TRBJ2-7, the V gene TRBV4-1, with D unclear. V dropped 5 bases and J dropped 2 bases, with 10 bases sitting between them. The CDR3 loop spans 13 amino acids. In germline, CDR1 is MGHRA, CDR2 YSYEKL. Written as DNA, the CDR3 is TGCGCCAGCAGCTTGCGGAGCCCCTACGAGCAGTACTTC. This sequence encodes CASSLRSPYEQYF.

This chain joins TRBV2 and TRBJ1-3, with TRBD1 matching over 10 bases. Unmatched junction bases numbered 1, after V lost 4 bases and J lost 4 bases. The CDR3 spans 14 residues. Per germline, CDR1 SNHLY and CDR2 FYNNEI. The CDR3 loop reads CASSATGGGNTIYF. The DNA for the CDR3 is TGTGCCAGCAGTGCGACAGGGGGCGGAAACACCATATATTTT.

The chain joins TRBV11-2 to TRBJ1-1, with TRBD1 as a possible D gene (6 bases). Germline-derived CDR1 and CDR2 are SGHAT and FQNNGV. The CDR3 totals 14 residues. V lost 5 bases to trimming and J lost 3 bases, with 13 bases between them. The CDR3 DNA follows: TGTGCCAGCAGCAAAGACAGGCTCGACACTGAAGCTTTCTTT. This translates into CASSKDRLDTEAFF.

This clone appeared a few times. The chain is built from TRBV9 and TRBJ1-4; no definite D call. V shed 0 bases and J shed 0 bases, with 3 bases lying between them. This CDR3 comprises 14 residues. Per the germline V gene, CDR1 is SGDLS and CDR2 is YYNGEE. CDR3 bases: TGTGCCAGCAGCGTAGCTACAACTAATGAAAAACTGTTTTTT. Encoded protein: CASSVATTNEKLFF.

The J gene is TRBJ1-5, the V gene TRBV29-1; 7 bases line up with TRBD1. This CDR3 is built from 13 residues. Losses at the gene ends were 6 bases for V and 4 bases for J; bases not matched to a gene: 6. The germline gives CDR1 SQVTM, CDR2 ANQGSEA. The CDR3 coding sequence is TGCAGCGTGGTGGACAGGCAAAATCAGCCCCAGCATTTT. It specifies CSVVDRQNQPQHF.

The chain joins TRBV5-6 to TRBJ1-1; possibly TRBD1 for D (5 bases). Trimming removed 3 bases at V and 6 bases at J, with 18 bases between. CDR3 length equals 15 residues. Germline-derived CDR1 and CDR2 are SGHDT and YYEEEE. The DNA for the CDR3 is TGTGCCAGCAGCTCCCGGACTAGAGGCAGGGCTGAAGCTTTCTTT. Translating gives CASSSRTRGRAEAFF.

The chain carries TRBV28 and TRBJ1-2; tentatively, D is TRBD1 (5 bases). The germline CDR1 and CDR2 sequences are MDHEN and SYDVKM. The CDR3 consists of 12 residues. V lost 5 bases and J 8 bases, leaving 12 bases between the germline ends. The CDR3 nucleotides are TGTGCCAGCAGTCAAATGGACAAGGGCTACACCTTC. Protein product: CASSQMDKGYTF.

The CDR3 DNA sequence: TGTGCCAGCAGCTCGGGACTAGCGGGAGTCAATGAGCAGTTCTTC. Protein product: CASSSGLAGVNEQFF. The V and J genes are TRBV7-3 and TRBJ2-1; 14 nucleotides line up with TRBD2. With V trimmed by 4 bases and J by 6 bases, 2 bases remained unmatched. CDR1 and CDR2 (germline): SGHTA, FQGTGA. The CDR3 has 15 amino acids.

This chain connects TRBV28 to TRBJ1-2, with D possibly matching TRBD1 (5 bases). Germline CDR1 and CDR2: MDHEN and SYDVKM. Trimming left V 3 bases short and J 3 bases short, with 8 bases between. The CDR3 has 13 residues. The CDR3 protein is CASSFGRDYGYTF. The CDR3 DNA follows: TGTGCCAGCAGTTTCGGCAGGGACTATGGCTACACCTTC.

This clone was picked up one time. This chain uses TRBV5-6 with TRBJ2-5; TRBD1 agrees at 11 bases. The V gene's germline CDR1 is SGHDT and CDR2 YYEEEE. The CDR3 spans 15 residues. Trimming at V came to 3 bases and at J to 5 bases, leaving 6 bases not matched to a gene. The CDR3 region is CASSWRTGGRETQYF. For the CDR3, the DNA is TGTGCCAGCAGCTGGAGGACAGGGGGCAGGGAGACCCAGTACTTC.

This clone came up once. CDR3 in amino acids: CASSLEQGGTEAFF. CDR3 nucleotides: TGTGCCAGCAGCTTGGAACAGGGGGGGACTGAAGCTTTCTTT. The chain uses TRBV5-6 and TRBJ1-1; the match to TRBD1 covers 8 bases. V shed 0 bases and J 5 bases; nucleotides not matched to a gene: 3. This CDR3 region has 14 residues. In germline, CDR1 is SGHDT, CDR2 YYEEEE. The variable domain in full, completed from reference TRBV5-6 and TRBJ1-1, reads DAGVTQSPTHLIKTRGQQVTLRCSPKSGHDTVSWYQQALGQGPQFIFQYYEEEERQRGNFPDRFSGHQFPNYSSELNVNALLLGDSALYLCASSLEQGGTEAFFGQGTRLTVV.

The chain is built from TRBV30 and TRBJ2-1; TRBD2 might be the D (6 bases). This CDR3 contains 13 residues. V was trimmed by 0 bases and J by 4 bases, leaving 7 bases between them. CDR1 is GTSNPN and CDR2 is SVGIG in the germline V gene (reference sequence). CDR3 coding DNA: TGTGCCTGGAGTGTGGACTATTACAATGAGCAGTTCTTC. Translation: CAWSVDYYNEQFF.

The chain couples TRBV5-1 to TRBJ2-3, with 7 bases aligning to TRBD2. V dropped 4 bases and J dropped 3; count of bases not matched to a gene: 11. From germline, CDR1 is SGHRS and CDR2 YFSETQ. This CDR3 comprises 16 residues. DNA of the CDR3: TGCGCCAGCAGCCTTTCCCTTTCTAGCGGTACAGATACGCAGTATTTT. Its translation: CASSLSLSSGTDTQYF.

This clone was observed a few times. The chain couples TRBV6-5 to TRBJ1-5; D not certain. From germline, CDR1 is MNHEY and CDR2 SVGAGI. Trimming took 5 bases from V and 4 from J, leaving 6 bases between them. The CDR3 consists of 12 residues. The CDR3 here is CASSPPNQPQHF. The CDR3 bases are TGTGCCAGCAGTCCCCCAAATCAGCCCCAGCATTTT.

The CDR3 DNA is TGTGCCAGCAGCCCCTGGACTGGGATCAGTACAACTAATGAAAAACTGTTTTTT. Protein sequence: CASSPWTGISTTNEKLFF. The chain employs TRBV7-9 and TRBJ1-4; D uncertain. The CDR3 extends over 18 amino acids. CDR1 and CDR2 from the germline V gene are SEHNR and FQNEAQ (reference sequence). Deletions cut 5 bases from V and 0 bases from J, with 19 bases between.

The chain links TRBV30 to TRBJ2-5; TRBD2 is a possible D gene (5 bases). V dropped 2 bases and J dropped 5 bases, with 12 bases sitting between them. The germline gives CDR1 GTSNPN, CDR2 SVGIG (reference sequence). There are 13 residues in the CDR3. CDR3 in DNA: TGTGCCTGGAGTATCTCTAGCTCGGAGACCCAGTACTTC. This encodes CAWSISSSETQYF. The full variable domain, its missing parts supplied by reference TRBV30 and TRBJ2-5, is SQTIHQWPATLVQPVGSPLSLECTVEGTSNPNLYWYRQAAGRGLQLLFYSVGIGQISSEVPQNLSASRPQDRQFILSSKKLLLSDSGFYLCAWSISSSETQYFGPGTRLLVL.

As DNA, the CDR3 is TGTGCCAGCAGGATAAACAGGGCTCGGAACACTGAAGCTTTCTTT. Encoded protein: CASRINRARNTEAFF. The chain joins TRBV6-5 to TRBJ1-1, with D perhaps TRBD1 (6 bases). Germline CDR1 and CDR2: MNHEY and SVGAGI. The CDR3 runs 15 residues. Trimming took off 6 bases at V and 1 base at J, with 15 bases between the two ends.

This chain connects TRBV5-4 to TRBJ2-5, with 7 bases that match TRBD2. This CDR3 comprises 14 residues. V shed 1 base, J shed 5 bases, and the junction held 5 bases outside the gene matches. The germline V gene encodes CDR1 SGHNT and CDR2 YYREEE (reference sequence). The CDR3 loop is CASSLRGGRETQYF. CDR3 coding DNA: TGTGCCAGCAGCTTGCGCGGGGGTAGGGAGACCCAGTACTTC.

The chain couples TRBV4-2 to TRBJ2-3, with a tentative D call TRBD2 (7 bases). Trimming cost V 0 bases and J 3 bases, with 16 bases left between them. There are 17 residues in the CDR3. The germline gives CDR1 LGHNA, CDR2 YNFKEQ. CDR3 DNA sequence: TGTGCCAGCAGCCAAGAAAGATGGGGAGGGGGTACAGATACGCAGTATTTT. This sequence encodes CASSQERWGGGTDTQYF.

The chain joins TRBV11-2 to TRBJ2-5; D is uncertain. Germline V gene lookup returns CDR1 SGHAT and CDR2 FQNNGV. This CDR3 has 9 amino acids. CDR3 protein: CASGETQYF. Written as DNA, the CDR3 is TGTGCGTCGGGAGAGACCCAGTACTTC.

The CDR3 loop reads CASSLSGHATDTQYF. The CDR3, as DNA: TGTGCCAGCAGCTTATCGGGACACGCCACAGATACGCAGTATTTT. The J gene is TRBJ2-3, the V gene TRBV7-6, with D possibly matching TRBD1 (6 bases). Trimming removed 2 bases from V and 2 bases from J, with 11 bases in between. Per germline, CDR1 SGHVS and CDR2 FNYEAQ. The CDR3 contains 15 residues.

J is TRBJ2-1 and V is TRBV2; D possibly corresponds to TRBD2 (7 bases). CDR1 SNHLY and CDR2 FYNNEI come from the germline V gene. This CDR3 has 13 residues. The V gene lost 4 bases and the J gene lost 9 bases, with 13 bases spanning the gap. The CDR3 reads CASSVEGGGEQFF. CDR3 bases: TGTGCCAGCAGTGTGGAGGGGGGGGGTGAGCAGTTCTTC.

This sequence joins TRBV6-6 and TRBJ1-1; 7 nucleotides line up with TRBD1. The CDR3 length is 13 residues. Per the germline V gene, CDR1 is MNHNY and CDR2 is SVGAGI (reference sequence). Losses at the gene ends were 2 bases for V and 3 bases for J; bases not matched to a gene: 0. DNA for the CDR3: TGTGCCAGCAGTTACAGGGGGCACACTGAAGCTTTCTTT. Protein product: CASSYRGHTEAFF.

The chain recombines TRBV7-9 with TRBJ1-1; TRBD1 is a possible D gene (6 bases). The V gene lost 5 bases and the J gene lost 8 bases, with 18 bases spanning the gap. Germline V CDR1 and CDR2: SEHNR, FQNEAQ (reference sequence). This CDR3 is built from 14 residues. The CDR3 protein is CASSPQNREAEAFF. CDR3 nucleotides: TGTGCCAGCAGCCCCCAAAACAGGGAGGCAGAAGCTTTCTTT.

The V and J genes are TRBV5-1 and TRBJ1-6; a weak D match, TRBD1 (5 bases). The CDR3 runs 17 residues. Looked up from germline, CDR1 is SGHRS and CDR2 is YFSETQ. V dropped 4 bases and J dropped 3 bases, with 17 bases sitting between them. The CDR3, as DNA: TGCGCCAGCAGCCCAACTAGGGGAGGCCACTATAATTCACCCCTCCACTTT. It encodes CASSPTRGGHYNSPLHF.

This clone was seen just once. The chain uses TRBV6-1 and TRBJ2-2; 13 bases agree with TRBD2. The germline V gene encodes CDR1 MNHNS and CDR2 SASEGT. J was trimmed by 3 bases and V by 4 bases; bases with no gene match: 2. This CDR3 has 16 residues. The CDR3 loop is CASSGGLAGHTGELFF. The DNA for the CDR3 is TGTGCCAGCAGTGGGGGACTAGCGGGACACACCGGGGAGCTGTTTTTT.

The genes are TRBV6-1 and TRBJ1-5; D gene ambiguous. The CDR3 extends over 15 amino acids. Trimming shortened V by 6 bases and J by 6 bases, and 18 bases separated the two germline ends. Per germline, CDR1 MNHNS and CDR2 SASEGT. The CDR3 here is CASRKVQSEGQPQHF. CDR3 DNA: TGTGCCAGCAGGAAAGTCCAATCCGAGGGTCAGCCCCAGCATTTT.